The rows below give T cell receptor beta chains drawn from one sample of a study of T cells in Graves' hyperthyroidism and ophthalmopathy. TCRdb ran MiXCR on the multiplex PCR reads and lists one entry per CDR3 protein. The sample lists about 350,000 distinct CDR3 sequences, more than 11% seen once, with around 23% in the top ten. Input material: blood. The receptors stem from a woman aged 30 to 39 with Graves' hyperthyroidism. The CDR3 runs from the conserved cysteine through the conserved F or W. A D gene is named only where the DNA matches it firmly. The size of a clone is reported for some rows only, either as once, few or many, or as a class for expanded clones.

clone_size	j_call	d_call	v_call	cdr3_nt	cdr3_aa
few	TRBJ2-1	TRBD1	TRBV3-1	TGTGCCAGCAGCCAAACTACAGGGGTTAACAATGAGCAGTTCTTC	CASSQTTGVNNEQFF
.	TRBJ1-3	.	TRBV29-1	TGCAGCGTAGTTTCAGCCACCGCCATATATTTT	CSVVSATAIYF
many	TRBJ2-3	TRBD1	TRBV7-2	TGTGCCAGCAGCTTAAGAGGGGGCGCTAGCACAGATACGCAGTATTTT	CASSLRGGASTDTQYF
.	TRBJ2-5	.	TRBV19	TGTGCCAGTAGTATTGGGGGGCCGGGGGAAGAGACCCAGTACTTC	CASSIGGPGEETQYF
few	TRBJ2-5	.	TRBV30	TGTGCCTGGACTTTAACGCTCCGAGAGACCCAGTACTTC	CAWTLTLRETQYF
many	TRBJ1-1	.	TRBV20-1	TGCAGTGCTAGTGGGGGCGGGTCTGAAGCTTTCTTT	CSASGGGSEAFF
many	TRBJ2-7	.	TRBV10-3	TGTGCCATCGCTCAGGACGACAGGTGGTCTGGCAATTTCAACTACGAGCAGTACTTC	CAIAQDDRWSGNFNYEQYF
.	TRBJ2-2	.	TRBV7-2	TGTGCCAGCACCGACATAGTTGGCGGGACAAACACCGGGGAGCTGTTTTTT	CASTDIVGGTNTGELFF
many	TRBJ1-1	.	TRBV20-1	TGCAGTGCTAGAAAACCCGGAGACAGGTCGTCTTTCTTT	CSARKPGDRSSFF
.	TRBJ2-5	.	TRBV2	TGTGCCAGCAGTGGTCGGTTCACCCAGTACTTC	CASSGRFTQYF
many	TRBJ1-1	.	TRBV28	TGTGCCAGCAGAGCCGGGGCCTCTAGGGCTGAAGCTTTCTTT	CASRAGASRAEAFF
many	TRBJ2-1	TRBD2	TRBV11-2	TGTGCCAGCAGCCCCCGGACTAGTACGAATGAGCAGTTCTTC	CASSPRTSTNEQFF
many	TRBJ2-3	TRBD2	TRBV11-1	TGTGCCAGCAGCGGAATAGCGGGAGTGCGTAACACAGATACGCAGTATTTT	CASSGIAGVRNTDTQYF
.	TRBJ1-1	TRBD1	TRBV9	TGTGCCAGCACACGAGTACAGGGGGCGGGCACTGAAGCTTTCTTT	CASTRVQGAGTEAFF
many	TRBJ2-1	TRBD1	TRBV12-3/TRBV12-4	TGTGCCAGCAGTTCCGGGACAGGGTTCAATGAGCAGTTCTTC	CASSSGTGFNEQFF
few	TRBJ2-2	.	TRBV20-1	TGCAGTGCTAGAGCTACTGGCAGAGCCGGGGAGCTGTTTTTT	CSARATGRAGELFF
few	TRBJ2-5	.	TRBV20-1	TGCAGTGCTAGAGGAACGGATCGTAAGACCCAGTACTTC	CSARGTDRKTQYF
many	TRBJ1-1	.	TRBV20-1	TGCAGTGCTAGCGATGAAAGGACAGCCGCTTTCTTT	CSASDERTAAFF
once	TRBJ2-1	.	TRBV24-1	TGTGCCACCAGTGATTCCGGACGCGCTCAGTTCTTC	CATSDSGRAQFF
many	TRBJ1-1	TRBD1	TRBV29-1	TGCAGCGTGGGACAGCCGAACACTGAAGCTTTCTTT	CSVGQPNTEAFF
.	TRBJ1-2	TRBD1	TRBV20-1	TGCAGCGCAGGGGGGGGGCCGGACTATGGCTACACCTTC	CSAGGGPDYGYTF
once	TRBJ2-7	TRBD1	TRBV7-9	TGTGCCAGCAGCCCGGACAGGTACCACGAGCAGTACTTC	CASSPDRYHEQYF
.	TRBJ1-5	.	TRBV19	TGTGCCAGTAGTACGCCCACGGAGGTAAACAATCAGCCCCAGCATTTT	CASSTPTEVNNQPQHF
many	TRBJ1-2	TRBD1	TRBV7-2	TGTGCCAGCAGCGAGACAGGGACGGGCTATGGCTACACCTTC	CASSETGTGYGYTF
.	TRBJ2-7	TRBD2	TRBV20-1	TGCAGTGCGAAAGGACTAGCGGGAACCGAGCAGTACTTC	CSAKGLAGTEQYF
few	TRBJ2-5	.	TRBV20-1	TGCAGTGCCCCCCTAGCGCCTCAAGAGACCCAGTACTTC	CSAPLAPQETQYF
.	TRBJ2-6	.	TRBV25-1	TGTGCCAGCAGTGAATTTGAGGGTTCTGGGGCCAACGTCCTGACTTTC	CASSEFEGSGANVLTF
few	TRBJ2-3	.	TRBV6-2/TRBV6-3	TGTGCCAGCAGCTCGGACGGCTTGAGCACGCAGTATTTT	CASSSDGLSTQYF
many	TRBJ2-3	.	TRBV6-2/TRBV6-3	TGTGCCAGCAGGATCCTAGCGCCAGACCACACAGATACGCAGTATTTT	CASRILAPDHTDTQYF
.	TRBJ2-3	.	TRBV7-3	TGTGCCAGCAGCCCCCGAGCCGGGTGGGGTTCGCAGTATTTT	CASSPRAGWGSQYF
many	TRBJ1-4	TRBD1	TRBV10-1	TGCGCCAGCAGTGACGACGGACAGGAGGAAAAACTGTTTTTT	CASSDDGQEEKLFF
many	TRBJ2-1	.	TRBV7-2	TGTGCCAGCAGCTCTAGGACCAATGAGCAGTTCTTC	CASSSRTNEQFF
.	TRBJ1-1	.	TRBV7-2	TGTGCCAGCAGCTTAGGGGCTGGGAACACTGAAGCTTTCTTT	CASSLGAGNTEAFF
few	TRBJ2-1	TRBD1	TRBV12-3/TRBV12-4	TGTGCCGGCAGCCAGGGACAGGCTAACTACAATGAGCAGTTCTTC	CAGSQGQANYNEQFF
few	TRBJ2-1	TRBD2	TRBV4-2	TGTGCCAGCAGCCAGGGACTAGCGGACCTAAATGAGCAGTTCTTC	CASSQGLADLNEQFF
.	TRBJ2-3	.	TRBV7-7	TGTGCTAGCAGCTTAGGCGGGCGGGACGATACGCAGTATTTT	CASSLGGRDDTQYF
many	TRBJ2-7	.	TRBV12-3/TRBV12-4	TGTGCCAGCAGTCACAACGGGGAGTACGAGCAGTACTTC	CASSHNGEYEQYF
many	TRBJ2-1	TRBD1	TRBV28	TGTGCCAGCTGGGACAGGTACAATGAGCAGTTCTTC	CASWDRYNEQFF
many	TRBJ2-3	TRBD2	TRBV6-1	TGTGCCAGCAGTAGCCCCCGCGGGAGGGCCATAGATACGCAGTATTTT	CASSSPRGRAIDTQYF
many	TRBJ2-3	.	TRBV12-3/TRBV12-4	TGTGCCAGCAGTTTTTCCTCTTCAGATACGCAGTATTTT	CASSFSSSDTQYF